Detailed here is one T cell receptor (beta chain). Its target is not known. The CDR3 spans 14 residues. Germline V CDR1 and CDR2: PRHDT, FYEKMQ (reference sequence). The data derive from a study of T cell responses to AZD1222 COVID-19 vaccine. Study-wide results and caveats: At baseline, just a handful of AZD1222 recipients tested seropositive. Dominant at 160-218 and 743-854, vaccine-associated CD4 TCRs also spanned spike. The reported proportion of spike-specific TCRs targeting unmutated variant regions was nearly half. Sampled repertoires all dated from after the peak T cell response.

Generated by immunoSEQ multiplex PCR, the TCRdb table keeps only in-frame clones and is missing some. The sample holds under 50,000 clones, approximately 90% seen once. The receptor's source is an adult who received the AZD1222 COVID-19 vaccine. The starting material was peripheral blood, obtained 28 days after the second AZD1222 dose. The V gene is TRBV13, the J gene TRBJ2-5, with 7 bases matching TRBD2. TRBJ2-7 matches the DNA end more closely, so the J call is doubtful. The CDR3: CASSQGAGAYEQYF. In DNA, the CDR3 is TGTGCCAGCAGTCAAGGGGCGGGAGCCTACGAGCAGTACTTC.